These 5 T cell receptor beta chains originate from one sample sequenced in a study of response to subunit inactivated influenza vaccine. Each CDR3 protein is one row after TCRdb ran MiXCR on the RT-PCR reads. Of a few hundred thousand distinct CDR3 sequences in the sample, approximately 11% were seen once. Sequencing was performed on PBMCs from blood, taken roughly 48 days after vaccination. These receptors originate from a man between 45 and 60 years old who received an inactivated influenza vaccine.

This clonotype has only a few counts. The chain has TRBV7-9 and TRBJ1-1; TRBD1 aligns across 8 bases. Per the germline V gene, CDR1 is SEHNR and CDR2 is FQNEAQ (reference sequence). The CDR3 runs 11 residues. The trim removed 8 bases at V and 11 bases at J, leaving 7 bases unmatched. CDR3 region: CASLDWDRAFF. CDR3 sequence (DNA): TGTGCCAGCCTCGACTGGGACAGGGCTTTCTTT.

This clonotype was seen ten or more times. V and J are TRBV12-3 or TRBV12-4 and TRBJ2-2; D unclear. This CDR3 comprises 16 residues. Trimming took 7 bases from V and 7 from J, leaving 22 bases between them. The CDR3 sequence is CASTLPGLSRSGELFF. The CDR3 bases are TGTGCCAGCACTCTTCCGGGTCTTTCCCGTAGCGGGGAGCTGTTTTTT.

This clonotype was seen more than once but under ten times. J is TRBJ2-7 and V is TRBV10-2, with D maybe TRBD2 (5 bases). This CDR3 has 13 residues. Germline V lookup: CDR1 WSHSY, CDR2 SAAADI. Trimming cost V 10 bases and J 4 bases, with 17 bases left between them. CDR3 coding DNA: TGCGCCACTGTCCGGGATCCCAATTACGAGCAGTACTTC. Protein: CATVRDPNYEQYF.

Details on this clonotype: It may be a read error: a sequence one base away is much more abundant. The rearrangement links TRBV12-3 or TRBV12-4 to TRBJ1-3; 7 bases are a match to TRBD1. The CDR3 consists of 13 residues. This CDR3 reads CASRGEVGDTIYF. CDR3 DNA sequence: TGTGCAAGCAGGGGGGAAGTAGGAGACACCATATATTTT.

This clonotype was recorded at least ten times. The chain combines TRBV12-3 or TRBV12-4 with TRBJ1-2; D not certain. The CDR3 covers 13 residues. Trimming stripped 7 bases from V and 2 bases from J, with 11 bases between. For the CDR3, the DNA is TGTGCCAGCAATTCAGGATCCAACTATGGCTACACCTTC. It translates to CASNSGSNYGYTF.